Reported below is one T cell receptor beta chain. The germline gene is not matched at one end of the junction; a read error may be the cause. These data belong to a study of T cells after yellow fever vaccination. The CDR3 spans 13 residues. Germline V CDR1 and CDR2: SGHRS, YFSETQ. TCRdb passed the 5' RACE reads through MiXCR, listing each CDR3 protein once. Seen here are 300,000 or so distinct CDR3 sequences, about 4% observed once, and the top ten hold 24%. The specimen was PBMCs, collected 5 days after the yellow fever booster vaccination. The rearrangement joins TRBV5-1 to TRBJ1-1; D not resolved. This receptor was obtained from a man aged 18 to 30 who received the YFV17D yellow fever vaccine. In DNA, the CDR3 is TGCGCCAGCAGCCTGGACGGGAACACTGAAGCTCTCTTT. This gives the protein CASSLDGNTEALF.